The rows below give T cell receptor beta chains drawn from one sample of a study of T cell responses to AZD1222 COVID-19 vaccine. Sequenced by immunoSEQ multiplex PCR; TCRdb stores in-frame clones only, minus some. The data show some 140,000 clones, 85% to 90% seen once. The sample consisted of peripheral blood, taken on day 0 of MenACWY control vaccination. These receptors came from an adult in good health. CDR3s include the opening cysteine and the closing phenylalanine or tryptophan. A D gene is named only where the DNA matches it firmly. Some rows have no size entry. The others give once, few or many, or a class for an expanded clone.

V	D	J	size	DNA	CDR3
TRBV7-9	TRBD2	TRBJ2-1	.	TGTGCCAGCAGCTTTAGGCTAGCGGGAGTCAATGAGCAGTTCTTC	CASSFRLAGVNEQFF
TRBV7-2	.	TRBJ2-1	.	TGTGCCAGCAGCTTAGGGCAGAACAATGAGCAGTTCTTC	CASSLGQNNEQFF
TRBV30	TRBD1	TRBJ1-4	.	TGTGCCTGGAGTGTAAGGGAGACAGGGGTACTTAATGAAAAACTGTTTTTT	CAWSVRETGVLNEKLFF
TRBV30	.	TRBJ2-7	.	TGTGCCTGGAGTGACGGGGCCTCCTACGAGCAGTACTTC	CAWSDGASYEQYF
TRBV29-1	.	TRBJ1-1	.	TGCAGCGTTGAGGGTCGGCAGCGCGTTGGAGCTTTCTTT	CSVEGRQRVGAFF
TRBV5-1	TRBD1	TRBJ1-1	.	TGCGCCAGCAGCTTTGAGGGGGCGGCCACTGAAGCTTTCTTT	CASSFEGAATEAFF
TRBV29-1	.	TRBJ1-2	.	TGCAGCGTTGAAGAAATCGGACAGCATGGCTACACCTTC	CSVEEIGQHGYTF
TRBV6-6	.	TRBJ2-1	.	TGTGCCAGCAGTTACGACAATGAGCAGTTCTTC	CASSYDNEQFF
TRBV11-2	TRBD1	TRBJ2-7	.	TGTGCCAGCAGCTTAGATCCCCGGACAGGGACCTACGAGCAGTACTTC	CASSLDPRTGTYEQYF
TRBV6-5	TRBD1	TRBJ2-7	.	TGTGCCAGCAGTTACTCTGGGGACAGGGGGTACGAGCAGTACTTC	CASSYSGDRGYEQYF
TRBV27	.	TRBJ1-1	few	TGTGCCAGCAGTTCCACCGGGGGGGGATTAGAAGCTTTCTTT	CASSSTGGGLEAFF
TRBV2	TRBD1	TRBJ1-5	.	TGTGCCAGCATCGATCATCGGGACAGGCGTAATCAGCCCCAGCATTTT	CASIDHRDRRNQPQHF
TRBV19	.	TRBJ1-1	few	TGTGCCAGTAGTATCGGTCAGGCGGCTGAAGCTTTCTTT	CASSIGQAAEAFF
TRBV23-1	.	TRBJ2-7	.	TGCGCCAGCAGTCAATCGAAACAGGAAACCTACGAGCAGTACTTC	CASSQSKQETYEQYF
TRBV7-2	.	TRBJ2-2	.	TGTGCCAGCAGCCCCCCGGCGGGCGGGATTGGGGAGCTGTTTTTT	CASSPPAGGIGELFF
TRBV3-1/TRBV3-2	TRBD2	TRBJ2-3	.	TGTGCCAGCAGCCAAGATCGGGGACTAGCGGGGGGCCCTTTAGCAGATACGCAGTATTTT	CASSQDRGLAGGPLADTQYF
TRBV1	.	TRBJ2-1	once	TGCACCAGCAGCCAGGCTAGCGGGGGCAATGAGCAGTTCTTC	CTSSQASGGNEQFF